The clone carrying this T cell receptor beta chain was detected many times. V lost 5 bases and J lost 0, with 16 bases in between. The germline V gene has CDR1 MRHNA and CDR2 SNTAGT. The CDR3 consists of 17 residues. The time point denotes: before trial treatment. Those who qualified had advanced solid tumors (lacking tumor-infiltrating lymphocytes). These data come from a study of low-dose radiotherapy and immunotherapy resistance in tumors. Background on the study: On an every-two-weeks schedule, patients received intravenous nivolumab 240 mg, along with ipilimumab 1 mg/kg every six weeks.

Both TCRalpha and TCRbeta chains were reverse transcribed with V-gene-specific primers. Both a constant-region primer and a V-primer adapter served to amplify TCRs across roughly 20 PCR cycles. TCRdb independently ran MiXCR on the reads; one entry per CDR3 protein. The sample includes over 70,000 distinct CDR3 sequences, roughly 31% seen only once; the top ten take 11%. Material: PBMCs, obtained before treatment. This chain uses TRBV6-4 with TRBJ2-2; D perhaps matches TRBD2 (6 bases). The receptor was derived from a female donor with ovarian cancer. The CDR3 sequence is CASSLLAGPPNTGELFF. As DNA, the CDR3 is TGTGCCAGCAGTTTACTAGCAGGTCCTCCGAACACCGGGGAGCTGTTTTTT.